One and the same sample provided the 32 T cell receptor beta chains below, sequenced in a study of blood T cell repertoires in COVID-19. Some clones are missing from TCRdb's copy, which holds only in-frame ones; the method was immunoSEQ multiplex PCR. Here the sample spans 250,000 or so clones, approximately 84% being singletons. Sequenced: peripheral blood. The source of these receptors is a woman older than 75 with acute or convalescent COVID-19.

The chain joins TRBV30 to TRBJ2-3, with D uncertain. The V and J ends lost 3 bases and 4 bases respectively, with 8 bases between them. Germline-derived CDR1 and CDR2 are GTSNPN and SVGIG (reference sequence). This CDR3 has 12 amino acids. CDR3 DNA sequence: TGTGCCTGGAGCATCCGGTCAGATACGCAGTATTTT. This sequence encodes CAWSIRSDTQYF.

The genes are TRBV4-2 and TRBJ1-3; weak D call: TRBD1 (6 bases). Per germline, CDR1 LGHNA and CDR2 YNFKEQ. V shed 0 bases and J shed 4 bases, with 13 bases lying between them. The CDR3 contains 16 residues. CDR3 nucleotide sequence: TGTGCCAGCAGCCAAGATCTCGGGGACATAGGAAACACCATATATTTT. Its translation: CASSQDLGDIGNTIYF.

The V call is TRBV6-2 or TRBV6-3, the J call TRBJ1-6; D gene uncertain. V shed 1 base and J shed 6 bases, with 25 bases lying between them. The CDR3 is made up of 20 amino acids. CDR1 is MNHEY, CDR2 SVGEGT, per germline. The CDR3 region is CASSYFGHNRGDGINSPLHF. The CDR3 bases are TGTGCCAGCAGTTACTTCGGCCACAATCGCGGAGACGGGATTAATTCACCCCTCCACTTT.

CDR3 in DNA: TGTGCCAGCAGCTTAGAACCCCGGACTAAGCAGTTCTTC. Amino acids: CASSLEPRTKQFF. This sequence joins TRBV11-2 and TRBJ2-1; tentative D call: TRBD2 (6 bases). There are 13 residues in the CDR3. V lost 0 bases, J lost 11 bases, and 11 bases lay in between. Germline V gene data show CDR1 as SGHAT and CDR2 as FQNNGV. The variable domain in full, completed from reference TRBV11-2 and TRBJ2-1, reads EAGVAQSPRYKIIEKRQSVAFWCNPISGHATLYWYQQILGQGPKLLIQFQNNGVVDDSQLPKDRFSAERLKGVDSTLKIQPAKLEDSAVYLCASSLEPRTKQFFGPGTRLTVL.

The chain couples TRBV5-6 to TRBJ1-6; TRBD1 matches 9 bases. CDR1 is SGHDT, CDR2 YYEEEE, per germline. CDR3 length equals 15 residues. V lost 0 bases, J lost 7 bases, and 2 bases stayed unmatched. In DNA form, the CDR3 reads TGTGCCAGCAGCTTGGGGACAGGGGTAAATTCACCCCTCCACTTT. This translates into CASSLGTGVNSPLHF.

This clone came up a few times. The V call is TRBV12-5, the J call TRBJ2-5, with TRBD2 matching over 8 bases. CDR1 is LGHNT, CDR2 FRNRAP, per germline. This CDR3 region has 13 residues. The V segment lost 7 bases and the J segment 6 bases; nucleotides outside the gene matches: 7. The CDR3 is CASALAGKQTQYF. As DNA, the CDR3 is TGTGCTAGTGCCTTAGCGGGGAAGCAGACCCAGTACTTC.

The genes are TRBV18 and TRBJ1-1; TRBD1 might be the D (6 bases). The V end lost 3 bases, the J end lost 1 base, and 12 bases lay between the germline ends. Germline values: CDR1 KGHSH, CDR2 LQKENI. The CDR3 has 15 amino acids. The CDR3 spells CASSPLQGKNTEAFF. The DNA for the CDR3 is TGTGCCAGCTCACCTCTACAGGGTAAGAACACTGAAGCTTTCTTT.

V and J are TRBV15 and TRBJ2-7, with TRBD1 identical over 8 bases. The V and J ends lost 1 base and 3 bases, in that order; junction bases with no gene match: 5. The CDR3 has 15 residues. Germline V gene data show CDR1 as LNHNV and CDR2 as YYDKDF (reference sequence). The CDR3 loop reads CATSRATGVNYEQYF. CDR3 DNA sequence: TGTGCCACCAGCAGAGCGACAGGGGTCAACTACGAGCAGTACTTC.

The chain carries TRBV6-5 and TRBJ1-5, with 8 bases that match TRBD1. There are 15 residues in the CDR3. V shed 7 bases, J shed 5 bases, and the junction held 10 bases outside the gene matches. The germline V gene has CDR1 MNHEY and CDR2 SVGAGI. The CDR3 is CASNGQQGAYQPQHF. Here the CDR3 DNA reads TGTGCCAGCAATGGCCAGCAGGGGGCTTATCAGCCCCAGCATTTT.

V usage is TRBV11-2 and J usage is TRBJ2-5, with 11 positions matching TRBD2. CDR3 length equals 17 residues. V shed 1 base, J shed 7 bases, and the junction held 11 bases outside the gene matches. Germline loops: CDR1 SGHAT, CDR2 FQNNGV. In DNA, the CDR3 is TGTGCCAGCAGCTTAGTCCCATTGACTAGCGGGGTGGGGACCCAGTACTTC. Translated: CASSLVPLTSGVGTQYF.

The chain uses TRBV10-2 and TRBJ2-1; 12 bases line up with TRBD2. The junction had 15 bases not matched to a gene; V was cut back by 9 bases and J by 12 bases. CDR1 and CDR2 (germline): WSHSY, SAAADI. This CDR3 comprises 15 residues. CDR3 in amino acids: CASGRTSGEVEGQFF. CDR3 coding DNA: TGCGCCAGTGGGAGGACTAGCGGGGAGGTTGAGGGGCAGTTCTTC.

The chain joins TRBV18 to TRBJ2-7, with 7 bases identical to TRBD2. Unmatched junction bases numbered 6, after V lost 2 bases and J lost 2 bases. CDR3 length: 15 amino acids. CDR1 and CDR2 (germline): KGHSH, LQKENI. For the CDR3, the DNA is TGTGCCAGCTCACCATGGGGGAGGGCCGCCTACGAGCAGTACTTC. This sequence encodes CASSPWGRAAYEQYF. Based on the CDR3 plus reference TRBV18 and TRBJ2-7, the full variable domain is NAGVMQNPRHLVRRRGQEARLRCSPMKGHSHVYWYRQLPEEGLKFMVYLQKENIIDESGMPKERFSAEFPKEGPSILRIQQVVRGDSAAYFCASSPWGRAAYEQYFGPGTRLTVT.

The chain carries TRBV14 and TRBJ2-1; TRBD1 aligns across 7 bases. The CDR3 length is 17 residues. Unmatched junction bases numbered 5, after V lost 0 bases and J lost 0 bases. CDR1 and CDR2 (germline): SGHDN, FVKESK. CDR3 residues: CASSQEGQFTSYNEQFF. CDR3 DNA: TGTGCCAGCAGCCAAGAGGGACAGTTTACCTCCTACAATGAGCAGTTCTTC.

The chain couples TRBV6-5 to TRBJ2-7; 9 positions agree with TRBD1. The CDR3 is 14 amino acids. Trimming at V came to 4 bases and at J to 3 bases, leaving 4 bases not matched to a gene. From germline, CDR1 is MNHEY and CDR2 SVGAGI. The CDR3 loop is CASSSGQGNYEQYF. DNA for the CDR3: TGTGCCAGCAGTTCGGGACAGGGTAACTACGAGCAGTACTTC.

The V and J genes are TRBV10-1 and TRBJ2-5, with 9 bases aligning to TRBD2. Germline V gene lookup returns CDR1 WNHNN and CDR2 SYGVQD (reference sequence). This CDR3 contains 16 residues. The V gene end was trimmed by 5 bases and the J gene end by 2 bases; junction bases not matched to a gene: 9. The CDR3 sequence: CASSSERGAYQETQYF. The CDR3 DNA reads TGCGCCAGCAGTTCAGAGCGGGGGGCTTATCAAGAGACCCAGTACTTC.

J is TRBJ1-5 and V is TRBV5-6; D is unclear. In germline, CDR1 is SGHDT, CDR2 YYEEEE. The CDR3 is 14 amino acids. Trimming removed 1 base from V and 3 bases from J, with 8 bases in between. CDR3 amino acids: CASSLRGVNQPQHF. The CDR3 DNA reads as TGTGCCAGCAGCTTGAGAGGTGTCAATCAGCCCCAGCATTTT.

CDR3 DNA: TGTGCCAGCAGCCATCGACAGGGGGCGTATGAAAAACTGTTTTTT. The encoded protein is CASSHRQGAYEKLFF. The V and J genes are TRBV3-1 (or the pseudogene TRBV3-2) and TRBJ1-4, with 10 bases matching TRBD1. The CDR3 loop spans 15 amino acids. V shed 3 bases, J shed 6 bases, and the junction held 4 bases outside the gene matches. From germline, CDR1 is LGHDT and CDR2 YNNKEL (reference sequence).

The chain couples TRBV9 to TRBJ1-5, with 7 bases that match TRBD1. The CDR3 has 18 residues. Germline V CDR1 and CDR2: SGDLS, YYNGEE. The V gene end was trimmed by 4 bases and the J gene end by 0 bases; junction bases not matched to a gene: 13. The CDR3 DNA sequence: TGTGCCAGCAGCTCAGGGGGGTATTTCCTACATAGCAATCAGCCCCAGCATTTT. Translating it yields CASSSGGYFLHSNQPQHF.

The chain employs TRBV11-2 and TRBJ1-3; D gene unclear. The CDR3 is 14 amino acids. Germline loops: CDR1 SGHAT, CDR2 FQNNGV. V was trimmed by 5 bases and J by 4 bases, leaving 12 bases between them. For the CDR3, the DNA is TGTGCCAGCAGCACGAGAACGCCCGGAAACACCATATATTTT. Its translation is CASSTRTPGNTIYF. Using reference TRBV11-2 and TRBJ1-3 for the parts outside the CDR3, the full variable domain is EAGVAQSPRYKIIEKRQSVAFWCNPISGHATLYWYQQILGQGPKLLIQFQNNGVVDDSQLPKDRFSAERLKGVDSTLKIQPAKLEDSAVYLCASSTRTPGNTIYFGEGSWLTVV.

V usage is TRBV5-1 and J usage is TRBJ2-7; possible D gene TRBD2, 6 bases. Germline CDR1 and CDR2: SGHRS and YFSETQ. The CDR3 spans 15 residues. V was clipped by 1 base and J by 3 bases, with 14 bases between them. The CDR3 sequence: CASSLLVGGSYEQYF. In nucleotides, the CDR3 is TGCGCCAGCAGCTTGTTGGTTGGAGGGAGCTACGAGCAGTACTTC.

The V gene is TRBV7-9, the J gene TRBJ2-5, with TRBD2 matching 10 bases. CDR3 length: 18 residues. V lost 5 bases to trimming and J lost 3 bases; unmatched junction nucleotides: 15. The germline V gene has CDR1 SEHNR and CDR2 FQNEAQ (reference sequence). CDR3: CASSITGLANNPKETQYF. Written as DNA, the CDR3 is TGTGCCAGCAGCATAACGGGACTAGCGAACAACCCAAAAGAGACCCAGTACTTC.

Here the CDR3 DNA reads TGTGCCAGCATAGTCTCGGGACAGGGAACTGAAGCTTTCTTT. Amino acids: CASIVSGQGTEAFF. The rearrangement links TRBV6-6 to TRBJ1-1, with TRBD1 matching over 9 bases. The ends lost 7 bases at V and 5 bases at J; junction bases unmatched: 8. The germline V gene encodes CDR1 MNHNY and CDR2 SVGAGI (reference sequence). CDR3 length equals 14 residues.

The chain recombines TRBV7-2 with TRBJ1-4, with 7 positions matching TRBD1. CDR3 size: 15 residues. Germline CDR1 is SGHTA and CDR2 is FQGNSA. The trim removed 5 bases at V and 7 bases at J, leaving 10 bases unmatched. CDR3 DNA sequence: TGTGCCAGCAGCCCCGGGCCCAGGGGGTTTGAAAAACTGTTTTTT. This codes for CASSPGPRGFEKLFF.

The chain combines TRBV4-1 with TRBJ2-3; tentatively, D is TRBD1 or TRBD2 (5 bases each). The CDR3 has 16 amino acids. Trimming removed 5 bases at V and 2 bases at J, with 17 bases between. The germline CDR1 and CDR2 sequences are MGHRA and YSYEKL. CDR3 nucleotides: TGCGCCAGCAGCGAAGGGGCGCGGGTTTTCACAGATACGCAGTATTTT. Protein sequence: CASSEGARVFTDTQYF.

The V call is TRBV5-8, the J call TRBJ2-1, with 10 bases identical to TRBD1. V lost 7 bases, J lost 0 bases, and 4 bases stayed unmatched. The CDR3 runs 15 residues. In germline, CDR1 is SGHTS, CDR2 YDEGEE. CDR3 region: CASGTGESSYNEQFF. The CDR3 DNA follows: TGTGCCAGCGGGACAGGGGAAAGCTCCTACAATGAGCAGTTCTTC.

V and J are TRBV19 and TRBJ1-5; D is unclear. The germline V gene has CDR1 LNHDA and CDR2 SQIVND (reference sequence). Trimming removed 1 base from V and 6 bases from J, with 7 bases in between. The CDR3 has 13 residues. The CDR3 sequence is CASSIAAGQPQHF. For the CDR3, the DNA is TGTGCCAGTAGTATAGCTGCGGGTCAGCCCCAGCATTTT.

The chain links TRBV7-3 to TRBJ2-1; TRBD2 matches 7 bases. With V trimmed by 4 bases and J by 8 bases, 8 bases remained unmatched. Looked up from germline, CDR1 is SGHTA and CDR2 is FQGTGA. This CDR3 is built from 14 residues. The CDR3 region is CASSSREGFDEQFF. In nucleotides, the CDR3 is TGTGCCAGCAGCTCTAGGGAGGGATTTGATGAGCAGTTCTTC.

The V and J genes are TRBV6-5 and TRBJ2-5; unclear D gene. This CDR3 spans 15 amino acids. Germline-derived CDR1 and CDR2 are MNHEY and SVGAGI. V lost 6 bases and J lost 1, with 15 bases in between. The DNA of the CDR3 is TGTGCCAGCAGGGATGACTCGCACCCCCAAGAGACCCAGTACTTC. Protein sequence: CASRDDSHPQETQYF.

J is TRBJ1-3 and V is TRBV28; the D is unclear. Germline V CDR1 and CDR2: MDHEN, SYDVKM. This CDR3 spans 18 amino acids. V was clipped by 10 bases and J by 4 bases, with 29 bases between them. Written as DNA, the CDR3 is TGTGCCACTGACGGAGGAAGGCTACTTACGCCGGGAGGAAACACCATATATTTT. Its translation is CATDGGRLLTPGGNTIYF.

The sample holds a few counts of this clone. The chain carries TRBV6-5 and TRBJ1-1; no firm D call. Germline-derived CDR1 and CDR2 are MNHEY and SVGAGI. Trimming removed 4 bases from V and 4 bases from J, with 13 bases in between. This CDR3 spans 14 amino acids. The CDR3 DNA reads TGTGCCAGCAGTTCGGGTTTTCCGATCACTGAAGCTTTCTTT. Residues: CASSSGFPITEAFF.

This clone came up a few times. This rearrangement joins TRBV7-2 to TRBJ1-1; a weak D match, TRBD1 (5 bases). Germline V lookup: CDR1 SGHTA, CDR2 FQGNSA. V dropped 2 bases and J dropped 7 bases, with 14 bases sitting between them. The CDR3 sequence is 14 residues long. The CDR3 protein is CASSLRSQGYEAFF. The CDR3 DNA reads as TGTGCCAGCAGCTTAAGGTCTCAGGGATATGAAGCTTTCTTT.

V usage is TRBV7-9 and J usage is TRBJ2-5, with TRBD2 matching over 10 bases. With 2 bases clipped from V and 5 bases from J, the junction kept 8 bases outside the gene matches. The germline CDR1 and CDR2 sequences are SEHNR and FQNEAQ (reference sequence). The CDR3 runs to 16 residues. Written as DNA, the CDR3 is TGTGCCAGCAGCTTATCAAGCGGGGGGGGTCTGGAGACCCAGTACTTC. It yields the protein CASSLSSGGGLETQYF.